The rows below give T cell receptor beta chains drawn from one sample of a study of CD4 T cells in relation to SARS-CoV-2 and coronaviruses. Antigens of these TCRs are unknown. Assay: immunoSEQ multiplex PCR; the TCRdb copy retains only in-frame clones and omits some. The profile shows approximately 20,000 clones, less than 70% of them singletons. The sequencing sample was made of CD4+ T cells from PBMCs, cultured in vitro. These receptors were obtained from a human donor in good health. Each CDR3 is given with its conserved first and last residue. A D gene is named only where the DNA matches it firmly. The listing skips clone size in some rows; elsewhere it reads once, few, many or a size class.

cdr3_nt	cdr3_aa	d_call	j_call	clone_size	v_call
TGCGCCAGCAGCTTGCAGGGGGCATGGGAAGAGACCCAGTACTTC	CASSLQGAWEETQYF	TRBD1	TRBJ2-5	-	TRBV5-1
TGTGCCAGCAGCTTGCAACAGGTCAACTATGGCTACACCTTC	CASSLQQVNYGYTF	-	TRBJ1-2	-	TRBV5-6
TGTGCCAGCAGCTTACGGGCAGAGACCCAGTACTTC	CASSLRAETQYF	-	TRBJ2-5	few	TRBV7-6
TGTGCCAGCAGCCCCAATGTTGTCTCCTACGAGCAGTACTTC	CASSPNVVSYEQYF	-	TRBJ2-7	-	TRBV9
TGTGCCAGCAGCCGGGCCCTTGATCAGCCCCAGCATTTT	CASSRALDQPQHF	-	TRBJ1-5	-	TRBV3-1/TRBV3-2
TGCAGCATCAACTCCCAGGGGGCGGGCACAGATACGCAGTATTTT	CSINSQGAGTDTQYF	TRBD1	TRBJ2-3	-	TRBV29-1
TGTGCCAGCAGTTCTAGCGGAGCCCGCTCCTACAATGAGCAGTTCTTC	CASSSSGARSYNEQFF	TRBD2	TRBJ2-1	-	TRBV27
TGTGCCTGGAGTAAGGGGGCGGGAGGGGCCGTCAATGAGCAGTTCTTC	CAWSKGAGGAVNEQFF	TRBD2	TRBJ2-1	-	TRBV30
TGTGCCAGCAGCTCGGGACTAGCGGCTACCGGGGAGCTGTTTTTT	CASSSGLAATGELFF	TRBD2	TRBJ2-2	-	TRBV11-1
TGTGCCAGCAGTTACTCGAAACCGGGGGCAAGGGGCTACACCTTC	CASSYSKPGARGYTF	-	TRBJ1-2	-	TRBV6-2/TRBV6-3
TGTGCCAGCAGCCCAGGGACAGGGATTAACTATGGCTACACCTTC	CASSPGTGINYGYTF	TRBD1	TRBJ1-2	once	TRBV5-4
TGCGCCAGCAGCTTGGCCAACGGGGTCTCCTACGAGCAGTACTTC	CASSLANGVSYEQYF	-	TRBJ2-7	once	TRBV5-1
TGTGCCAGTAGTATCCCGGACGCAAAAGAAAAACTGTTTTTT	CASSIPDAKEKLFF	-	TRBJ1-4	-	TRBV19
TGTGCCAGCAGTTTAGACAGAGTGGACTCACCCCTCCACTTT	CASSLDRVDSPLHF	-	TRBJ1-6	few	TRBV6-5
TGTGCCAGCACCCCCGAGCAGGGAACGGGGACCCAGTACTTC	CASTPEQGTGTQYF	-	TRBJ2-5	-	TRBV2
TGTGCCAGTAAAGGCGGCGGGAGTAGAGAGCAGTACTTC	CASKGGGSREQYF	TRBD2	TRBJ2-7	-	TRBV19
TGCGCCAGCAGCCAAGAGCTGGGAGGGGGCGAGTACGAGCAGTACTTC	CASSQELGGGEYEQYF	-	TRBJ2-7	once	TRBV4-3
TGTGCCAGCAGTTTTCTCCCCTACGAGCAGTACTTC	CASSFLPYEQYF	-	TRBJ2-7	-	TRBV12-3/TRBV12-4
TGTGCCAGTAGTTGGTCTGGGGACACTGAAGCTTTCTTT	CASSWSGDTEAFF	-	TRBJ1-1	-	TRBV19
TGCAGCGTTGCGACACAGGGTACCTATGGCTACACCTTC	CSVATQGTYGYTF	-	TRBJ1-2	once	TRBV29-1
TGTGCCTTAGCAGGGGGTATCAGCGAGCAGTACTTC	CALAGGISEQYF	TRBD1	TRBJ2-7	-	TRBV30
TGCGCCAGCAGCCCGACCCCACCGGGGTCAGGTAAGCAGTTCTTC	CASSPTPPGSGKQFF	-	TRBJ2-1	-	TRBV5-1
TGTGCCAGCAGCCAAGAACTACAGGGCAATCAGCCCCAGCATTTT	CASSQELQGNQPQHF	-	TRBJ1-5	-	TRBV3-1/TRBV3-2
TGTGCCAGCAGCCCCGGGGGCGGGGGGCAAGAGACCCAGTACTTC	CASSPGGGGQETQYF	TRBD2	TRBJ2-5	-	TRBV7-2
TGTGCCAGCAGCTCCGGCGGGAGGTGGCGGCAGTTCTTC	CASSSGGRWRQFF	TRBD2	TRBJ2-1	few	TRBV7-2
TGTGCCAGCAGCCTCCTGGGGCGAGAGACCCAGTACTTC	CASSLLGRETQYF	-	TRBJ2-5	-	TRBV3-1/TRBV3-2
TGTGCCAGCAGCCAAGATCGGCCTCCTCTTCAAGACAGGTGGGGGAACACTGAAGCTTTCTTT	CASSQDRPPLQDRWGNTEAFF	-	TRBJ1-1	-	TRBV14
TGTGCCAGCAGAGACAGGGGTGGAGGAGAGACCCAGTACTTC	CASRDRGGGETQYF	TRBD1	TRBJ2-5	-	TRBV2
TGTGCCAGCAGCACGACAGTGAACACTGAAGCTTTCTTT	CASSTTVNTEAFF	-	TRBJ1-1	-	TRBV9
TGTGCCAGCAGCCAACACGCTAGTTCCGACGAGCAGTACTTC	CASSQHASSDEQYF	-	TRBJ2-7	-	TRBV3-1/TRBV3-2
TGTGCCAGCAGTGAAATCCCAGGCCTTGGTTACAATGAGCAGTTCTTC	CASSEIPGLGYNEQFF	-	TRBJ2-1	-	TRBV2
TGTGCCTCGACCCGGGACTTCCAAGAGACCCAGTACTTC	CASTRDFQETQYF	-	TRBJ2-5	-	TRBV30
TGCGCCAGCAGCCAAGTCGGAGGGGGGCTTCGGGGCTACACCTTC	CASSQVGGGLRGYTF	-	TRBJ1-2	few	TRBV4-3
TGTGCCAGCAGCTTAGGAGAGGGTAGCTCCTACGAGCAGTACTTC	CASSLGEGSSYEQYF	-	TRBJ2-7	-	TRBV7-2
TGCGCCAGCAGCCCCGGGACAGGGGGAACTGAAGCTTTCTTT	CASSPGTGGTEAFF	TRBD1	TRBJ1-1	few	TRBV5-1
TGCGCCAGCAGCCAACCGACCGGGACCAGAAATTCACCCCTCCACTTT	CASSQPTGTRNSPLHF	-	TRBJ1-6	few	TRBV4-1
TGTGCCAGCAGGCAGACTGGGGGGACGGAGACCCAGTACTTC	CASRQTGGTETQYF	-	TRBJ2-5	-	TRBV6-6
TGTGCCAGCAGCTTAGTCACTCTCGGTACGCAGTATTTT	CASSLVTLGTQYF	-	TRBJ2-3	-	TRBV7-9
TGTGCTAGCAGCCAACATCTAGCGGGAGGGCCGGGTGGGACCCAGTACTTC	CASSQHLAGGPGGTQYF	TRBD2	TRBJ2-5	-	TRBV7-7
TGTGCCAGCAGCGAAGGACGGCGACTAGCGGTCTACAATGAGCAGTTCTTC	CASSEGRRLAVYNEQFF	TRBD2	TRBJ2-1	-	TRBV11-3
TGTGCCAGCAGCCCCCTTCTGGCTCGGGGCTACACCTTC	CASSPLLARGYTF	-	TRBJ1-2	few	TRBV7-2
TGCGCCAGCAGCTTGGGACAGCAAAATAATTCACCCCTCCACTTT	CASSLGQQNNSPLHF	-	TRBJ1-6	-	TRBV5-1
TGTGCCAGCAGTCTAATTTCGAACAATGAGCAGTTCTTC	CASSLISNNEQFF	-	TRBJ2-1	few	TRBV2
TGTGCCAGTAGTATGTCCGCCGAGGAGCAGTACTTC	CASSMSAEEQYF	-	TRBJ2-7	-	TRBV19
TGCAGCGCCGAACCCACTAGCACAGATACGCAGTATTTT	CSAEPTSTDTQYF	-	TRBJ2-3	-	TRBV29-1
TGTGCCAGCAGCTTAGCACGCGGGGGGGCCGGGGAGCTGTTTTTT	CASSLARGGAGELFF	TRBD2	TRBJ2-2	-	TRBV7-6
TGTGCCAGCAGCTTGTTGGGAACCGCGAACACCGGGGAGCTGTTTTTT	CASSLLGTANTGELFF	-	TRBJ2-2	-	TRBV5-4
TGCGCCAGCAGCCCACAGGGGGCGGACACTGAAGCTTTCTTT	CASSPQGADTEAFF	TRBD1	TRBJ1-1	-	TRBV5-1
TGTGCCAGCAGCTCTCGACATAGCAATCAGCCCCAGCATTTT	CASSSRHSNQPQHF	-	TRBJ1-5	-	TRBV7-4
TGCAGCGTGCGACAGGTCCTCACAGATACGCAGTATTTT	CSVRQVLTDTQYF	-	TRBJ2-3	-	TRBV29-1
TGTGCCAGCAGTTTAATCCCGGGACAGGGAAAAAAACTGTTTTTT	CASSLIPGQGKKLFF	TRBD1	TRBJ1-4	-	TRBV11-2
TGTGCCAGTAGTAACGGCGTGCGCTACAATGAGCAGTTCTTC	CASSNGVRYNEQFF	-	TRBJ2-1	-	TRBV19
TGCGCCAGCAGCCAAAGGGGACTCCCCTATGGCTACACCTTC	CASSQRGLPYGYTF	-	TRBJ1-2	-	TRBV4-1
TGTGCCAGTAATATCTTCGGAAACACCATATATTTT	CASNIFGNTIYF	-	TRBJ1-3	few	TRBV19
TGTGCCAGCAGCTGGGGGCCTAACTATGGCTACACCTTC	CASSWGPNYGYTF	-	TRBJ1-2	-	TRBV9
TGTGCCAGCAGCTCGGCTACGGACAGGGTCAGGGATGGCTACACCTTC	CASSSATDRVRDGYTF	TRBD1	TRBJ1-2	few	TRBV7-2
TGTGCCAGCAGCTTAGCCCCAGCTTCTAGAGAGACCCAGTACTTC	CASSLAPASRETQYF	-	TRBJ2-5	-	TRBV7-2